This TCR delta chain was captured by sequencing in a study of gamma-delta T cells after stem cell transplantation. At least ten counts were recorded for this clone. TCRdb shows a much larger clone's protein in place of this DNA's translation, and the two differ at residue 18, likely through a read error; the protein shown is translated from the DNA. CDR3 length: 21 amino acids. Germline V gene lookup returns CDR1 GEAIGNYY and CDR2 EKD. TCRdb re-called the RT-PCR reads using CATT. Of around 16,000 delta-chain clones listed, over 8% are singletons. The gene calls are TRDV2 and TRDJ1; 12 bases match TRDD3. The source is a human donor. It is not recorded whose cells these are; they may come from a transplant donor. The sample taken for sequencing was gamma-delta T cells. For the CDR3, the DNA is TGTGCCTGTGACACCGTCACTGGGGGATACAACGGGACTTCGTACACCGATAGACTCATCTTT. This translates into CACDTVTGGYNGTSYTDRLIF.